This is a list of T cell receptor beta chains from one sample in a study of T cell responses to AZD1222 COVID-19 vaccine. Sequencing was performed with immunoSEQ multiplex PCR; in TCRdb, only in-frame clones are kept and a portion is missing. The sample has approximately 140,000 clones, roughly 88% seen once. The specimen was peripheral blood, collected on day 0 of AZD1222 vaccination. These receptors were obtained from an adult in good health. Each CDR3 is given with its conserved first and last residue. Fields, in order: clone size, D gene, V gene, J gene, CDR3 protein, CDR3 DNA. The D gene is left open where the match is weak. The size field is filled for only some rows; it gives once, few, many or a size class.

NA	TRBD1	TRBV3-1/TRBV3-2	TRBJ1-2	CASSQEGTGVNGYTF	TGTGCCAGCAGCCAAGAGGGGACAGGGGTGAATGGCTACACCTTC
few	TRBD2	TRBV2	TRBJ2-7	CASSYPGTSNYEQYF	TGTGCCAGCAGTTACCCCGGGACTAGCAACTACGAGCAGTACTTC
NA	NA	TRBV7-3	TRBJ1-1	CASSLSQVRTEAFF	TGTGCCAGCAGCTTAAGCCAGGTTAGGACTGAAGCTTTCTTT
NA	NA	TRBV5-1	TRBJ1-6	CASSPYGGGNSPLHF	TGCGCCAGCAGCCCTTATGGGGGAGGCAATTCACCCCTCCACTTT
NA	TRBD1	TRBV7-8	TRBJ1-1	CASGRTGWSSTEAFF	TGTGCCAGCGGTCGGACAGGGTGGAGTAGCACTGAAGCTTTCTTT
NA	NA	TRBV3-1/TRBV3-2	TRBJ1-2	CASSQDTGRDGYTF	TGTGCCAGCAGCCAAGATACAGGAAGAGATGGCTACACCTTC
NA	NA	TRBV9	TRBJ1-1	CASSVVGAEAFF	TGTGCCAGCAGCGTAGTGGGGGCTGAAGCTTTCTTT
NA	TRBD1	TRBV4-1	TRBJ1-2	CASSHQGVYGYTF	TGCGCCAGCAGCCACCAGGGGGTTTATGGCTACACCTTC
NA	TRBD2	TRBV19	TRBJ2-2	CASRIASGATGELFF	TGTGCCAGTAGGATTGCTAGCGGGGCCACCGGGGAGCTGTTTTTT
once	NA	TRBV28	TRBJ2-4	CASSSAGTAKNIQYF	TGTGCCAGCAGTTCGGCCGGGACAGCCAAAAACATTCAGTACTTC
NA	NA	TRBV7-9	TRBJ2-7	CASSLSAGHSEQYF	TGTGCCAGCAGCTTGTCGGCAGGCCACAGCGAGCAGTACTTC
NA	NA	TRBV7-2	TRBJ1-4	CASTRAINEKLFF	TGTGCCAGCACACGGGCCATTAATGAAAAACTGTTTTTT
NA	NA	TRBV7-9	TRBJ1-2	CASSLEQAYGYTF	TGTGCCAGCAGCTTAGAACAGGCGTATGGCTACACCTTC
NA	NA	TRBV5-4	TRBJ2-2	CASSRVPGELFF	TGTGCCAGCAGCCGTGTTCCCGGGGAGCTGTTTTTT
NA	TRBD2	TRBV7-9	TRBJ2-3	CASSLSPGLAGGGTDTQYF	TGTGCCAGCAGCTTATCCCCCGGACTAGCGGGGGGGGGCACAGATACGCAGTATTTT
NA	NA	TRBV2	TRBJ1-1	CASSEIFVSANTEAFF	TGTGCCAGCAGTGAAATTTTCGTCAGCGCGAACACTGAAGCTTTCTTT
once	NA	TRBV6-6	TRBJ1-2	CASSYWGEGSYGYTF	TGTGCCAGCAGTTACTGGGGGGAGGGGTCCTATGGCTACACCTTC
NA	NA	TRBV30	TRBJ1-5	CAWSRGVNQPQHF	TGTGCCTGGAGTAGGGGGGTCAATCAGCCCCAGCATTTT
NA	TRBD1	TRBV7-9	TRBJ2-3	CASSSGQGEVDTQYF	TGTGCCAGCAGCTCCGGACAGGGCGAGGTAGATACGCAGTATTTT